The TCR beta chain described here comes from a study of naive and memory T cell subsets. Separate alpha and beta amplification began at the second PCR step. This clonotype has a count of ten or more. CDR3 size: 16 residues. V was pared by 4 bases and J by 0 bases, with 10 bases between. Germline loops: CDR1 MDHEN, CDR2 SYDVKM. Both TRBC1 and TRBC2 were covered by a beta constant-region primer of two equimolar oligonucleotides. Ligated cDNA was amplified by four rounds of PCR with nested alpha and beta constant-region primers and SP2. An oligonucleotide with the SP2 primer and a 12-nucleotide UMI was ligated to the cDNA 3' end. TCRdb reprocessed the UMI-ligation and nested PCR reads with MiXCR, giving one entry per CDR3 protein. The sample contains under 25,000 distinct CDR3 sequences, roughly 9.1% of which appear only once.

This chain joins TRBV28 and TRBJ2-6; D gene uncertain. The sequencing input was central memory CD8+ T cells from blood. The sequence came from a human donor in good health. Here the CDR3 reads CASSSGSHSGANVLTF. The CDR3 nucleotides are TGTGCCAGCAGTTCTGGTTCACACTCTGGGGCCAACGTCCTGACTTTC.